This is a list of T cell receptor beta chains from one sample in a study of early T cells in non-severe SARS-CoV-2 infection. TCRdb analysed the 5' RACE reads with MiXCR anew, one entry per CDR3 protein. The repertoire holds tens of thousands of distinct CDR3 sequences, with around 15% as singletons. The sequencing here drew on whole blood, taken at baseline. These receptors came from an adult who was a healthcare worker with PCR-confirmed SARS-CoV-2 infection or an uninfected control (not recorded which). CDR3s include the opening cysteine and the closing phenylalanine or tryptophan. A D gene is named only where the DNA matches it firmly. Only part of the rows carry a size: once, few, many, or a class if the clone is expanded.

-,TRBJ2-1,-,TRBV4-2,CASSQDPGTVQTPNEQFF,TGTGCCAGCAGCCAAGATCCGGGAACGGTCCAAACCCCCAATGAGCAGTTCTTC
few,TRBJ2-7,-,TRBV7-2,CASSSYRRDEQYF,TGTGCCAGCAGCTCCTACCGTCGAGACGAGCAGTACTTC
many,TRBJ2-3,TRBD2,TRBV2,CASLAVLSTDTQYF,TGTGCTTCACTAGCGGTTCTAAGCACAGATACGCAGTATTTT
many,TRBJ2-5,-,TRBV28,CASSSPPSTQYF,TGTGCCAGCAGTTCCCCCCCTTCGACCCAGTACTTC
-,TRBJ2-3,TRBD2,TRBV6-4,CASSEEGGGTSGTDTQYF,TGTGCCAGCAGTGAAGAGGGCGGGGGGACTAGCGGCACAGATACGCAGTATTTT
few,TRBJ1-2,-,TRBV7-2,CASSLKVEGYGGYTF,TGTGCCAGCAGCTTAAAGGTAGAGGGCTACGGTGGCTACACCTTC
-,TRBJ2-3,-,TRBV20-1,CSARDLGASPSTDTQYF,TGCAGTGCTAGAGATCTAGGGGCCTCCCCAAGCACAGATACGCAGTATTTT
many,TRBJ1-1,-,TRBV6-6,CASQEGTAATEAFF,TGTGCCAGCCAAGAGGGAACAGCCGCCACTGAAGCTTTCTTT
few,TRBJ1-2,-,TRBV29-1,CSVEDAAIYGYTF,TGCAGCGTTGAAGATGCTGCAATCTATGGCTACACCTTC
-,TRBJ1-3,-,TRBV5-8,CASSLAWRSGNTIYF,TGTGCCAGCAGCCTAGCCTGGAGAAGTGGAAACACCATATATTTT
-,TRBJ1-2,-,TRBV4-2,CASSHPTRGGEEGYTF,TGTGCCAGCAGCCACCCCACTAGGGGCGGGGAAGAAGGCTACACCTTC
few,TRBJ2-1,-,TRBV2,CASEQEYEQFF,TGTGCCAGCGAACAGGAATATGAGCAGTTCTTC
few,TRBJ2-1,TRBD2,TRBV24-1,CATSDPWTSGVSSYNEQFF,TGTGCCACCAGTGATCCCTGGACTAGCGGGGTGAGCTCCTACAATGAGCAGTTCTTC
-,TRBJ2-2,TRBD1,TRBV7-6,CASRRQGSATGELFF,TGTGCCAGCAGACGACAGGGCTCTGCCACCGGGGAGCTGTTTTTT
-,TRBJ1-4,-,TRBV5-1,CASSGGPLSTNEKLFF,TGCGCCAGCAGCGGGGGGCCTCTCTCAACTAATGAAAAACTGTTTTTT
few,TRBJ1-1,-,TRBV14,CASSQDLLNTEAFF,TGTGCCAGCAGCCAAGATCTCCTAAACACTGAAGCTTTCTTT
few,TRBJ1-1,TRBD1,TRBV29-1,CSTAPGTGGAEAFF,TGCAGCACAGCTCCCGGGACAGGGGGGGCTGAAGCTTTCTTT
-,TRBJ1-1,TRBD1,TRBV18,CASSFGQAQNTEAFF,TGTGCCAGCTCCTTCGGACAGGCGCAGAACACTGAAGCTTTCTTT
many,TRBJ2-7,TRBD2,TRBV28,CASSFPLAGFGYEQYF,TGTGCCAGCAGTTTTCCCCTAGCGGGATTCGGCTACGAGCAGTACTTC
few,TRBJ1-5,-,TRBV19,CASSLQGANQPQHF,TGTGCCAGTAGTCTACAGGGAGCAAATCAGCCCCAGCATTTT
many,TRBJ2-1,TRBD1,TRBV7-3,CASSLPDRAHNEQFF,TGTGCCAGCAGCTTGCCGGACAGGGCCCACAATGAGCAGTTCTTC
-,TRBJ2-3,-,TRBV5-1,CASSVQGTPDTQYF,TGCGCCAGCAGCGTACAGGGGACTCCAGATACGCAGTATTTT
few,TRBJ2-3,TRBD2,TRBV19,CASSRSSGRARDTQYF,TGTGCCAGTAGTAGATCTAGCGGGAGGGCCCGCGATACGCAGTATTTT
-,TRBJ2-1,TRBD2,TRBV20-1,CSAQRLAASNEQFF,TGCAGTGCTCAACGACTAGCGGCAAGCAATGAGCAGTTCTTC
few,TRBJ1-1,-,TRBV28,CASRQDLMAFF,TGTGCCAGCAGGCAGGACCTCATGGCTTTCTTT
many,TRBJ2-3,TRBD2,TRBV7-3,CASSLTSGTDTQYF,TGTGCCAGCAGCTTGACTAGCGGGACAGATACGCAGTATTTT
few,TRBJ2-1,-,TRBV9,CASSVGASSGEQFF,TGTGCCAGCAGCGTAGGGGCCTCCTCCGGTGAGCAGTTCTTC
few,TRBJ1-1,TRBD1,TRBV6-5,CASSSQGENTEAFF,TGTGCCAGCAGTTCTCAGGGGGAGAACACTGAAGCTTTCTTT
many,TRBJ2-3,TRBD2,TRBV6-2/TRBV6-3,CASSPRGRGTDTQYF,TGTGCCAGCAGTCCTCGCGGGAGAGGGACAGATACGCAGTATTTT
many,TRBJ2-1,-,TRBV27,CASSLGGIGKNEQFF,TGTGCCAGCAGTTTAGGCGGGATCGGTAAGAATGAGCAGTTCTTC
-,TRBJ2-3,TRBD2,TRBV3-1,CASSRETSGPRDTQYF,TGTGCCAGCAGCCGGGAGACTAGCGGACCCAGGGATACGCAGTATTTT
-,TRBJ2-7,TRBD2,TRBV6-5,CASSYLPSGSGEQYF,TGTGCCAGCAGTTACTTACCTAGCGGGAGTGGGGAGCAGTACTTC
few,TRBJ2-1,-,TRBV7-8,CASSPDPVSSYNEQFF,TGTGCCAGCAGCCCAGACCCGGTAAGCTCCTACAATGAGCAGTTCTTC
-,TRBJ2-1,-,TRBV18,CASSPPGSYNEQFF,TGTGCCAGCTCACCTCCGGGGTCCTACAATGAGCAGTTCTTC
many,TRBJ2-2,TRBD2,TRBV9,CASSALDSGRYTGELFF,TGTGCCAGCAGCGCCCTCGACTCCGGGAGGTACACCGGGGAGCTGTTTTTT